One and the same sample provided the 19 T cell receptor beta chains below, sequenced in a study of persistence of HIV-infected CD4 T cells (dated by TCRdb to 2018 to 2020). For these TCRs, the target antigens are not known. The immunoSEQ hsTCRB assay version 4 in survey mode was used to sequence TCRbeta repertoires from genomic DNA. TCRdb provides this immuneACCESS table in a form limited to in-frame rearrangements. Some clones are lacking; in checked studies, under half of them reflect an unresolved V gene, and why the rest are absent is not known. The sample includes tens of thousands of clones, with about four fifths observed a single time. The top ten hold 0.8% to 0.9% of the sample. Reading the label with the study, this specimen's treatment or condition is: suppressive antiretroviral therapy. Lysates of CMV-infected fibroblasts at roughly 10 ug/mL were used to stimulate the cells. Nonresponding CD40L-negative CD69-negative CD45RO-high memory CD4+ T cells were sorted as memory populations depleted of antigen-responding cells.

The material sequenced was CD4+ T cells sorted from PBMCs after 18-hour stimulation, taken from a patient who received antiretroviral therapy. The sample's cell subset or site label, in plain terms: CD40L-CD69- CD45RO-high memory CD4 T cells not responding to CMV lysate. The origin of the receptors is an adult man with HIV who was CMV-seropositive.

This clone was detected only a few times. This chain links TRBV4-3 with TRBJ1-2; weak D call: TRBD1 (5 bases). The CDR3 is 13 residues long. CDR1 and CDR2 from the germline V gene are LGHNA and YSLEER. Trimming shortened V by 2 bases and J by 7 bases, and 11 bases separated the two germline ends. The CDR3 loop is CASSQYGTGGYTF. In nucleotides, the CDR3 is TGCGCCAGCAGCCAATATGGGACTGGTGGCTACACCTTC.

The sample holds one count of this clone. The chain joins TRBV28 to TRBJ1-3; D may be TRBD1 (5 bases). The CDR3 covers 12 residues. Germline V gene lookup returns CDR1 MDHEN and CDR2 SYDVKM. V was shortened by 4 bases and J by 7 bases, with 8 bases between the two germline ends. CDR3 loop: CASSSGSNTIYF. As DNA, the CDR3 is TGTGCCAGCAGTTCAGGGTCCAACACCATATATTTT.

The chain combines TRBV5-6 with TRBJ2-7; unclear D gene. Trimming cost V 4 bases and J 3 bases, with 8 bases left between them. CDR3 size: 12 residues. Germline CDR1 SGHDT, CDR2 YYEEEE. The CDR3 loop reads CASSLRHYEQYF. CDR3 nucleotide sequence: TGTGCCAGCAGCCTGCGGCACTACGAGCAGTACTTC.

The chain couples TRBV5-4 to TRBJ2-7; 11 bases are a match to TRBD2. The V and J ends lost 2 bases and 1 base, in that order; junction bases with no gene match: 5. The CDR3 is 16 amino acids. The germline V gene has CDR1 SGHNT and CDR2 YYREEE (reference sequence). CDR3 DNA: TGTGCCAGCAGCTTTCCGGGACTAGCGGATTCCTACGAGCAGTACTTC. Translated: CASSFPGLADSYEQYF. The full variable domain, completed using reference TRBV5-4 and TRBJ2-7, is ETGVTQSPTHLIKTRGQQVTLRCSSQSGHNTVSWYQQALGQGPQFIFQYYREEENGRGNFPPRFSGLQFPNYSSELNVNALELDDSALYLCASSFPGLADSYEQYFGPGTRLTVT.

The chain recombines TRBV9 with TRBJ2-5; D is undetermined. V lost 0 bases and J 7 bases, leaving 13 bases between the germline ends. This CDR3 is 14 amino acids long. Germline values: CDR1 SGDLS, CDR2 YYNGEE. The CDR3 bases are TGTGCCAGCAGCGTAGACGGCGCCTTCGTGACCCAGTACTTC. This encodes CASSVDGAFVTQYF.

For the CDR3, the DNA is TGTGCCATCAGTGAGTCCATCTTGTGGACAGTGGAAACCATATACGAGCAGTACTTC. Translation gives CAISESILWTVETIYEQYF. V gene TRBV10-3 combines with J gene TRBJ2-7, with D tentatively TRBD1 (6 bases). Trimming took off 0 bases at V and 4 bases at J, with 25 bases between the two ends. The CDR3 covers 19 residues. Germline assignment: CDR1 ENHRY and CDR2 SYGVKD.

The chain couples TRBV18 to TRBJ1-2, with 9 bases identical to TRBD1. The germline CDR1 and CDR2 sequences are KGHSH and LQKENI. This CDR3 is built from 13 residues. The trim removed 6 bases at V and 8 bases at J, leaving 7 bases unmatched. CDR3: CASSYGTGQGYTF. The CDR3 DNA reads TGTGCCAGCTCTTATGGGACAGGGCAAGGCTACACCTTC.

This clone was recorded only once. The V and J genes are TRBV5-5 and TRBJ2-4, with 14 bases identical to TRBD2. The CDR3 spans 18 residues. The germline gives CDR1 SGHKS, CDR2 YYEKEE (reference sequence). V was clipped by 4 bases and J by 0 bases; unmatched bases: 6. This chain's CDR3 is CASSPGTSGGGAKNIQYF. The CDR3 nucleotides read TGTGCCAGCAGCCCCGGGACTAGCGGGGGTGGAGCCAAAAACATTCAGTACTTC. Supplemented by reference TRBV5-5 and TRBJ2-4, the full variable domain reads DAGVTQSPTHLIKTRGQQVTLRCSPISGHKSVSWYQQVLGQGPQFIFQYYEKEERGRGNFPDRFSARQFPNYSSELNVNALLLGDSALYLCASSPGTSGGGAKNIQYFGAGTRLSVL.

The CDR3 region is CASSLRGGANPGELFF. DNA for the CDR3: TGTGCCAGCAGCCTTAGGGGGGGGGCTAATCCCGGGGAGCTGTTTTTT. The chain combines TRBV3-1 (or the pseudogene TRBV3-2) with TRBJ2-2, with TRBD2 as a possible D gene (7 bases). The CDR3 has 16 amino acids. The germline V and J ends were trimmed by 4 bases and 6 bases, with 18 bases remaining between them. The germline CDR1 and CDR2 sequences are LGHDT and YNNKEL (reference sequence).

The rearrangement uses TRBV3-1 (or the pseudogene TRBV3-2) and TRBJ1-1; D is perhaps TRBD1 (5 bases). Per germline, CDR1 LGHDT and CDR2 YNNKEL (reference sequence). The V end lost 2 bases, the J end lost 1 base, and 11 bases lay between the germline ends. The CDR3 contains 15 residues. The CDR3 DNA reads as TGTGCCAGCAGCCAACTTCCGGGGGGGAACACTGAAGCTTTCTTT. Translating gives CASSQLPGGNTEAFF.

The rearrangement joins TRBV6-5 to TRBJ2-7; D gene unclear. The germline V gene has CDR1 MNHEY and CDR2 SVGAGI. Trimming removed 2 bases at V and 3 bases at J, with 11 bases between. The CDR3 extends over 14 amino acids. The CDR3 sequence is CASSYGQAFYEQYF. CDR3 nucleotides: TGTGCCAGCAGTTACGGGCAGGCCTTCTACGAGCAGTACTTC.

This sequence joins TRBV28 and TRBJ1-5; D ambiguous. Per the germline V gene, CDR1 is MDHEN and CDR2 is SYDVKM. Trimming removed 3 bases at V and 1 base at J, with 7 bases between. The CDR3 has 14 amino acids. In nucleotides, the CDR3 is TGTGCCAGCAGTTTCGGCCCAAGCAATCAGCCCCAGCATTTT. As protein: CASSFGPSNQPQHF.

This rearrangement joins TRBV30 to TRBJ2-1; possibly TRBD1 or TRBD2 for D (5 bases each). V was shortened by 2 bases and J by 0 bases, with 26 bases between the two germline ends. There are 20 residues in the CDR3. Germline V CDR1 and CDR2: GTSNPN, SVGIG (reference sequence). CDR3 amino acids: CAWSNPLLPGTGSSYNEQFF. CDR3 DNA sequence: TGTGCCTGGAGTAACCCACTACTTCCGGGGACCGGAAGCTCCTACAATGAGCAGTTCTTC. Based on the CDR3 plus reference TRBV30 and TRBJ2-1, the full variable domain is SQTIHQWPATLVQPVGSPLSLECTVEGTSNPNLYWYRQAAGRGLQLLFYSVGIGQISSEVPQNLSASRPQDRQFILSSKKLLLSDSGFYLCAWSNPLLPGTGSSYNEQFFGPGTRLTVL.

J is TRBJ2-1 and V is TRBV29-1; 8 nucleotides agree with TRBD2. This CDR3 contains 14 residues. V lost 3 bases to trimming and J lost 3 bases; unmatched junction nucleotides: 4. The germline CDR1 and CDR2 sequences are SQVTM and ANQGSEA. The CDR3 coding sequence is TGCAGCGTTGACGCTAGCGGGCTCTACAATGAGCAGTTCTTC. Protein product: CSVDASGLYNEQFF.

The rearrangement links TRBV6-5 to TRBJ2-2; D is uncertain. This CDR3 spans 14 amino acids. Per the germline V gene, CDR1 is MNHEY and CDR2 is SVGAGI. Between the trimmed V and J ends, which lost 6 bases and 4 bases, there was a span of 12 bases. CDR3 sequence: CASSQNRPTGELFF. As DNA, the CDR3 is TGTGCCAGCAGCCAGAACCGACCCACCGGGGAGCTGTTTTTT.

V usage is TRBV6-5 and J usage is TRBJ2-3; maybe TRBD2 (6 bases). The V gene lost 0 bases and the J gene lost 2 bases, with 9 bases spanning the gap. Germline lookup yields CDR1 MNHEY and CDR2 SVGAGI. The CDR3 runs to 15 residues. The CDR3 sequence: CASSYSTGVTDTQYF. The CDR3 bases are TGTGCCAGCAGTTACTCTACGGGGGTCACAGATACGCAGTATTTT.

This chain connects TRBV6-2 or TRBV6-3 to TRBJ2-7; D is perhaps TRBD1 or TRBD2 (6 bases each). This CDR3 has 13 amino acids. Germline CDR1 MNHEY, CDR2 SVGEGT. The V gene lost 4 bases and the J gene lost 3 bases, with 10 bases spanning the gap. DNA for the CDR3: TGTGCCAGCAGTTCGGGGGCCCTCTACGAGCAGTACTTC. This encodes CASSSGALYEQYF.

This clone has only a few counts. The chain employs TRBV6-4 and TRBJ1-2; 11 nucleotides align to TRBD1. Per the germline V gene, CDR1 is MRHNA and CDR2 is SNTAGT. V shed 5 bases, J shed 6 bases, and the junction held 5 bases outside the gene matches. The CDR3 extends over 14 amino acids. The CDR3 nucleotides are TGTGCCAGCAGTCGGACAGGGGGCAAGGATGGCTACACCTTC. This encodes CASSRTGGKDGYTF.

The rearrangement uses TRBV30 and TRBJ1-2; D is ambiguous. The CDR3 extends over 13 amino acids. Germline CDR1 reads GTSNPN; CDR2 reads SVGIG (reference sequence). V was shortened by 1 base and J by 2 bases, with 8 bases between the two germline ends. The CDR3 sequence is CAWSGLGNYGYTF. Written as DNA, the CDR3 is TGTGCCTGGAGTGGGCTAGGGAACTATGGCTACACCTTC.